This TCR beta chain was found in a study of T cells in Graves' hyperthyroidism and ophthalmopathy. Overall study findings and caveats: Stable hyperthyroidism was told apart from ophthalmopathy by a model built on 13 V-J features. Blood held most thyroid clonotypes expanded above 0.001 frequency.

The length of the CDR3 is 17 residues. V was clipped by 4 bases and J by 6 bases; unmatched bases: 13. For Graves' hyperthyroidism to be stable, ophthalmopathy could not progress within 18 months. Amplified TCR beta CDR3 regions came from RNA transcripts. The HTBI primer set drove a first-round RT-PCR of the TCR CDR3. A single record per CDR3 protein comes from TCRdb applying MiXCR to the multiplex PCR reads. The table has approximately 400,000 distinct CDR3 sequences, 20% to 30% seen once. This clonotype was recorded at least ten times. The antigen is undetermined. Sequencing was performed on blood. V is TRBV12-3 or TRBV12-4 and J is TRBJ2-3; 10 bases are a match to TRBD2. The receptor was derived from a man in his fifties with Graves' hyperthyroidism. The CDR3, as DNA: TGTGCCAGCAGTTCAAGGACTAGCGGTACCCTAAGGGATACGCAGTATTTT. This translates into CASSSRTSGTLRDTQYF.